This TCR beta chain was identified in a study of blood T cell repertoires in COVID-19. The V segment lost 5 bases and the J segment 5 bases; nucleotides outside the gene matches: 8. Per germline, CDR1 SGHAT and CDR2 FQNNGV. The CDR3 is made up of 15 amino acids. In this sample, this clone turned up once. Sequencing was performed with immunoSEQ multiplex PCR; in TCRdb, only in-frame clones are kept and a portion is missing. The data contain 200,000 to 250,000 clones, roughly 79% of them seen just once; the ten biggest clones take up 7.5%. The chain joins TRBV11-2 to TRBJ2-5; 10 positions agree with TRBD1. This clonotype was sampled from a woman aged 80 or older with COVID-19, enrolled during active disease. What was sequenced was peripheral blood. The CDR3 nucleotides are TGTGCCAGCAGCGCCCGGACAGGGGGAGGGGAGACCCAGTACTTC. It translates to CASSARTGGGETQYF.